This T cell receptor beta chain is drawn from a study of T-cell memory formation after mild COVID-19. The length of the CDR3 is 14 residues. V lost 4 bases to trimming and J lost 4 bases; unmatched junction nucleotides: 3. Germline assignment: CDR1 LGHDT and CDR2 YNNKEL (reference sequence). TCRdb ran MiXCR on the 5' RACE reads and lists one entry per CDR3 protein. This table has 580,000 or so distinct CDR3 sequences, around 15% appearing once. Sample: PBMCs or a T cell subset sorted from them (not recorded which). The sequence was collected from an adult woman who had mild COVID-19 (a few samples of this study predate the infection). Cell type and time point are not known. The chain combines TRBV3-1 with TRBJ2-3; 9 bases map to TRBD2. The CDR3 DNA sequence: TGTGCCAGCAGCCCCGCGGGGGGGCCAGATACGCAGTATTTT. Its protein product is CASSPAGGPDTQYF.